Detailed here is one TCR beta chain. The data originate from a study of shared clonotypes between healthy human individuals. The CDR3 sequence is 17 residues long. From germline, CDR1 is GTSNPN and CDR2 SVGIG (reference sequence). Trimming took 2 bases from V and 10 from J; bases not matched to a gene: 18. The protocol was immunoSEQ multiplex PCR, while the TCRdb copy is restricted to in-frame clones and leaves out a portion. The data show roughly 1,600,000 clones, 98% seen once. The clonotype originates from a man aged 25 to 40 in good health. The sequencing input was naive CD4+ T cells sorted from blood. Subset meaning: CD45RA+ positively selected. J is TRBJ2-1 and V is TRBV30, with TRBD2 matching over 9 bases. CDR3 sequence reads: CAWSSRSTGTSPREQFF. CDR3 nucleotides: TGTGCCTGGAGTTCCCGGTCGACCGGGACTAGCCCCAGGGAGCAGTTCTTC. Full variable domain (outside the CDR3, taken from reference TRBV30 and TRBJ2-1): SQTIHQWPATLVQPVGSPLSLECTVEGTSNPNLYWYRQAAGRGLQLLFYSVGIGQISSEVPQNLSASRPQDRQFILSSKKLLLSDSGFYLCAWSSRSTGTSPREQFFGPGTRLTVL.